Reported below is one T cell receptor beta chain. No antigen is known for it. No per-base quality is available; no much larger clone lies one base away. This sample was taken from a study of Ad26.COV2.S vaccination and SARS-CoV-2 variants (dated by TCRdb to 2020 to 2022). Context from the whole study: Donors in the vaccine arm were drawn from COV1001, a multicentre, randomized, double-blind, placebo-controlled phase I-IIa trial testing Ad26.COV2.S in healthy adults. Ad26.COV2.S was administered intramuscularly at 5 x 10^10 or 1 x 10^11 viral particles, either as a single shot or as two shots given 56 days apart. TCRbeta repertoire sequencing served as the tool for gauging how specific and how broad the SARS-CoV-2-reactive T cell receptors were following Ad26.COV2.S vaccination. A total of roughly 30 samples were included in the TCR-sequenced set, comprising 19 Ad26.COV2.S vaccine recipients, 5 placebo recipients and 8 SARS-CoV-2 convalescent individuals. Trial participants were randomized into five groups of five: low-dose or high-dose Ad26.COV2.S given once or twice, or placebo on both occasions. Investigators did not know the trial group allocation while performing experiments and assessing outcomes.

Reading the label with the study, this specimen's treatment or condition is: about 20 received Ad26.COV2.S at low or high dose, single or two shots; about 5 received placebo; per-sample allocation not given. Repertoires of vaccine and placebo recipients were sequenced from samples taken on day 63 after the first injection. Cohort 1b enrolled 20 to 30 adults aged 18-55 years at a single site in Boston, USA, between 29 July and 7 August 2020. As a vaccine, Ad26.COV2.S was a replication-incompetent adenovirus type 26 vector that expressed a prefusion-stabilized SARS-CoV-2 spike protein derived from the original Wuhan strain. The immunoSEQ Assay was used to sequence TCRbeta CDR3 regions. After extraction, genomic DNA underwent amplification by bias-controlled multiplex PCR, followed by high-throughput sequencing. The original methods were these. To quantify the absolute abundance of every unique TCRbeta CDR3 region, sequences were collapsed and filtered. T cell fraction was estimated by normalizing TCRbeta template counts to usable DNA, which was measured by amplifying reference genes present in all nucleated cells. Repertoire TCRs were annotated as SARS-CoV-2-specific by exact matching of V gene, CDR3 amino acid sequence and J gene to a known reactive TCR set. The reference SARS-CoV-2 TCR set was obtained from MIRA and was filtered for enrichment in COVID-19-positive ImmuneCODE repertoires, whereby public or cross-reactive TCRs were removed. Based on the MIRA antigens, annotated TCRs were further analysed at the level of specific ORF or position within ORF. Depth was the summed frequency of annotated unique rearrangements, while breadth was defined as annotated unique rearrangements over total unique productive rearrangements. Two-sided Wilcoxon rank-sum tests were applied when comparing TCR breadth between groups. Sourced from immuneACCESS, this table was stored by TCRdb with only in-frame sequences that have V and J called. A share of the clones is absent; for the studies checked, an unresolved V gene accounts for under half, and the remainder has no known explanation. That table gives V, J and clone size, and the DNA gave D and trimming. This sample lists 360,000 or so clones; approximately 90% were detected once. The leading ten clones occupy under 2% of the sample.

The paper's findings and limits, for the study overall: Substantial breadth of spike-specific CD8+ and CD4+ T cell responses was reported after vaccination. The authors noted that the TCR breadth and depth analyses may have underestimated total T cell responses. The study was not powered to compare responses between vaccine doses or regimens. Spike-specific TCR breadth was higher in Ad26.COV2.S recipients than in placebo recipients (P = 0.0014). Vaccine and placebo recipients had similar non-spike TCR breadth, a finding consistent with the vaccine containing only spike.

The germline V gene (reference sequence) supplies CDR1 MNHNY and CDR2 SVGAGI. V and J are trimmed by 5 bases and 6 bases, and the gene matches miss 4 bases of the junction. The CDR3 spans 13 residues, from the cysteine through the phenylalanine. CDR3 DNA is the only sequence kept; it has 39 bases, read in frame from the first base. The sequencing here drew on peripheral blood, taken in a trial of Ad26.COV2.S vaccine versus placebo. The rearrangement joined TRBV6-6 to TRBJ2-7, and 10 bases in between align with TRBD1. This receptor was obtained from a person aged 18-65 years who received the Ad26.COV2.S COVID-19 vaccine or a placebo. The CDR3 region has the sequence CASSKGQGLEQYF. The DNA reads TGTGCCAGCAGTAAGGGACAGGGGCTCGAGCAGTACTTC.